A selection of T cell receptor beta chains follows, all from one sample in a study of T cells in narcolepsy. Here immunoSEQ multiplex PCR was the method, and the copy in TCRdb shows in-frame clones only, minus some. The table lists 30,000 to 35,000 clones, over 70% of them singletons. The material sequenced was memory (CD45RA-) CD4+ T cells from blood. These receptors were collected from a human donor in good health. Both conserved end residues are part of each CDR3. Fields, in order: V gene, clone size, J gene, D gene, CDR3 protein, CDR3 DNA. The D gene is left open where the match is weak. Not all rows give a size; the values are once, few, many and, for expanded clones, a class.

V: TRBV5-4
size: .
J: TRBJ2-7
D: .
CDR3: CASTQSSPTYEQYF
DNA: TGTGCCAGCACCCAGAGTTCCCCAACCTACGAGCAGTACTTC

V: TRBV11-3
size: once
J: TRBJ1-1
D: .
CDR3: CASSLGISGGKGNTEAFF
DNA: TGTGCCAGCAGCTTAGGGATCTCCGGGGGAAAGGGGAACACTGAAGCTTTCTTT

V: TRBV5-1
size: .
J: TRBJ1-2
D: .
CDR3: CASSLSQPNYGYTF
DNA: TGCGCCAGCAGCTTATCACAACCTAACTATGGCTACACCTTC

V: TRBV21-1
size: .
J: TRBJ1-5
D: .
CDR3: CASSNGRGDHNQPQHF
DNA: TGTGCCAGCAGCAATGGGAGGGGGGACCACAATCAGCCCCAGCATTTT

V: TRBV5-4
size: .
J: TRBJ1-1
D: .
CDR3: CASSPPTARNTEAFF
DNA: TGTGCCAGCAGCCCCCCGACAGCAAGAAACACTGAAGCTTTCTTT

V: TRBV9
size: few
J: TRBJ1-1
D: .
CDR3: CASSGGHLGNTEAFF
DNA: TGTGCCAGCAGCGGGGGACACCTAGGAAACACTGAAGCTTTCTTT

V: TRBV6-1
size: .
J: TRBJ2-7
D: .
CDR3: CASSEHLAYEQYF
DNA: TGTGCCAGCAGTGAACATTTGGCCTACGAGCAGTACTTC

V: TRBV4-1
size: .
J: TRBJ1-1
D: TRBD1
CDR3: CASSQRETGGTEAFF
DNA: TGCGCCAGCAGCCAGAGGGAGACAGGGGGCACTGAAGCTTTCTTT

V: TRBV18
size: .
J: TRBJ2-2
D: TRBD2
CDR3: CASTELAGGNTGELFF
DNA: TGTGCCAGCACCGAACTAGCGGGAGGGAACACCGGGGAGCTGTTTTTT

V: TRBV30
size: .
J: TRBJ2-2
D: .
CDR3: CAWSLRWTGELFF
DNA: TGTGCCTGGAGCTTAAGATGGACCGGGGAGCTGTTTTTT

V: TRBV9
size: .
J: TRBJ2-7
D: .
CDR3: CASSVGSGTNEQYF
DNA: TGTGCCAGCAGCGTAGGATCAGGGACCAACGAGCAGTACTTC

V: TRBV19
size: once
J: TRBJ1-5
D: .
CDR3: CASSIIGQAQHF
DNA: TGTGCCAGTAGTATCATAGGGCAAGCCCAGCATTTT

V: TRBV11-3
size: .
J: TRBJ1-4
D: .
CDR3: CASSLRRQSNEKLFF
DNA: TGTGCCAGCAGCTTACGCCGGCAGAGTAATGAAAAACTGTTTTTT

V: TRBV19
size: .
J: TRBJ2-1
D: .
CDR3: CASSLLPNRAASEQFF
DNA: TGTGCCAGTAGTCTCCTGCCCAACAGGGCGGCCAGTGAGCAGTTCTTC

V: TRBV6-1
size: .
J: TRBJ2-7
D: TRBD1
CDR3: CASNDRGTYEQYF
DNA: TGTGCCAGCAATGACAGGGGAACCTACGAGCAGTACTTC

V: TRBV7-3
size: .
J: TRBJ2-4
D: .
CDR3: CASSLEGGMAKNIQYF
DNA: TGTGCCAGCAGCTTAGAGGGGGGTATGGCCAAAAACATTCAGTACTTC

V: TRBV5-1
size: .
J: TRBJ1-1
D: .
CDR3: CASSLESLRDTEAFF
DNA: TGCGCCAGCAGCTTGGAGTCCTTAAGGGACACTGAAGCTTTCTTT

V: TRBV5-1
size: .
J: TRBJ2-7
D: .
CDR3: CASSTGLERYEQYF
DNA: TGCGCCAGCAGCACGGGACTGGAACGCTACGAGCAGTACTTC

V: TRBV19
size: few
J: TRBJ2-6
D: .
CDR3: CASSRGILSGANVLTF
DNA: TGTGCCAGTAGCAGGGGAATTCTCTCTGGGGCCAACGTCCTGACTTTC

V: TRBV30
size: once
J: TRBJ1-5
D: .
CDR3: CAWSGYREGNQPQHF
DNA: TGTGCCTGGAGTGGGTACAGGGAGGGCAATCAGCCCCAGCATTTT

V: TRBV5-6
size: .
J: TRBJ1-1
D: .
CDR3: CASSLRRVWKDTEAFF
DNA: TGTGCCAGCAGCTTGAGACGGGTGTGGAAGGACACTGAAGCTTTCTTT

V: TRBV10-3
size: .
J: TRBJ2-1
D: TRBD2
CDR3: CAISPTSGAYNEQFF
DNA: TGTGCCATCAGCCCTACTAGCGGGGCGTACAATGAGCAGTTCTTC

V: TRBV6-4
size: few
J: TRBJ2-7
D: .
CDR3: CAISQTWARYF
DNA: TGTGCCATCAGTCAAACCTGGGCCCGGTACTTC

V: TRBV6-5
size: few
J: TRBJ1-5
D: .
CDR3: CASREGTDQPQHF
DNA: TGTGCCAGCAGGGAAGGGACGGATCAGCCCCAGCATTTT

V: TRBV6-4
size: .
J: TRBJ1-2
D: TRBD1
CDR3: CASSDNRGLRYGYTF
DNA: TGTGCCAGCAGTGACAACAGGGGGCTTCGGTATGGCTACACCTTC

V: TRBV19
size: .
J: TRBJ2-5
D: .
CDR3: CASSIDNTGGETQYF
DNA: TGTGCCAGTAGTATAGATAACACAGGAGGGGAGACCCAGTACTTC

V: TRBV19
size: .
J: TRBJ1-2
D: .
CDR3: CASSIQGTYGYTF
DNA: TGTGCCAGTAGTATCCAGGGGACCTATGGCTACACCTTC

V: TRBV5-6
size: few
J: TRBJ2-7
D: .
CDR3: CASSLKDYEQYF
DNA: TGTGCCAGCAGCTTAAAGGACTACGAGCAGTACTTC

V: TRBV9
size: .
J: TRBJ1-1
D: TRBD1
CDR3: CASSTTGGATEAFF
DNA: TGTGCCAGCAGCACTACAGGGGGCGCGACTGAAGCTTTCTTT

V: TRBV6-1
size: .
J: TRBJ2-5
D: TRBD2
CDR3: CASSEHGGLAGGTGETQYF
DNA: TGTGCCAGCAGTGAACATGGAGGACTAGCGGGAGGTACCGGAGAGACCCAGTACTTC

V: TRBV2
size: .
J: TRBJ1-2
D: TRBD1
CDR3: CASRGDDRGVVVFYGYTF
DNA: TGTGCCAGCAGAGGGGACGACAGGGGTGTGGTGGTTTTCTATGGCTACACCTTC

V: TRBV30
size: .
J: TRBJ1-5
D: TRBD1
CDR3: CAWSTGQYSNQPQHF
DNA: TGTGCCTGGAGTACGGGACAGTATAGCAATCAGCCCCAGCATTTT

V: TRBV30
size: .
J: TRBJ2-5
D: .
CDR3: CAWSVGSGVQETQYF
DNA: TGTGCCTGGAGTGTTGGTAGTGGGGTTCAAGAGACCCAGTACTTC

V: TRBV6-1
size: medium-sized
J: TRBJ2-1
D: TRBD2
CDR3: CASSEVGTRIGEQFF
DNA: TGTGCCAGCAGTGAAGTGGGGACTAGGATTGGCGAGCAGTTCTTC

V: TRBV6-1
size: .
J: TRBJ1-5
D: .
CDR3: CASAGSGGQPQHF
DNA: TGTGCCAGCGCGGGGTCAGGCGGGCAGCCCCAGCATTTT

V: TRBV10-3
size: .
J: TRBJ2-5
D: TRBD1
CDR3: CAISGGQGVEETQYF
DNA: TGTGCCATCAGTGGTGGGCAGGGGGTGGAAGAGACCCAGTACTTC

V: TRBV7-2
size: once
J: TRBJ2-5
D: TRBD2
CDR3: CASSPEAGSQETQYF
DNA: TGTGCCAGCAGCCCGGAAGCGGGGTCCCAAGAGACCCAGTACTTC

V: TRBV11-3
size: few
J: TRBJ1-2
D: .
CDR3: CASSHISSVPRTNYGYTF
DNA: TGTGCCAGCAGCCACATCTCGTCTGTCCCGAGGACTAACTATGGCTACACCTTC

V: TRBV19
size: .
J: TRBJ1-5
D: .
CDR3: CASSQDGGRYQPQHF
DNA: TGTGCCAGTAGTCAGGACGGGGGGAGGTATCAGCCCCAGCATTTT

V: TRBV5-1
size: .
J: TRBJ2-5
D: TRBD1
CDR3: CASSSTGQTSETQYF
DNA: TGCGCCAGCAGCTCCACGGGACAGACCTCGGAGACCCAGTACTTC

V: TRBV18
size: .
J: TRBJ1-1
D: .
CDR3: CASSPQSGRLNTEAFF
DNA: TGTGCCAGCTCACCACAGTCTGGCAGGTTGAACACTGAAGCTTTCTTT

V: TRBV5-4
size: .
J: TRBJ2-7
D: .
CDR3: CASSLDRVYEQYF
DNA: TGTGCCAGCAGCTTGGACAGGGTTTACGAGCAGTACTTC

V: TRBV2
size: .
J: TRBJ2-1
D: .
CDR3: CASEASFFHEQFF
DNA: TGTGCCAGCGAAGCTAGCTTTTTCCATGAGCAGTTCTTC

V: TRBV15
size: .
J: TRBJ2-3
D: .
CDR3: CATSRVGESTDTQYF
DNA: TGTGCCACCAGCAGAGTAGGGGAAAGCACAGATACGCAGTATTTT

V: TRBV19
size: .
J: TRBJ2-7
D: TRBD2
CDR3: CASKLAGGSYEQYF
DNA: TGTGCCAGTAAACTAGCGGGGGGTTCCTACGAGCAGTACTTC

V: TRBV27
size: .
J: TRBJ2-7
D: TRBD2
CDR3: CASSFSGSLSMQYF
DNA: TGTGCCAGCAGTTTTAGCGGGAGTTTGAGTATGCAGTACTTC